This T cell receptor beta chain is from a study of CD8+ T cells in alopecia areata. On the study more broadly: Patients in the treated group were given tofacitinib by mouth, 5 to 10 mg twice a day.

V was clipped by 5 bases and J by 4 bases, with 17 bases between them. The CDR3 contains 15 residues. CDR1 and CDR2 from the germline V gene are SEHNR and FQNEAQ (reference sequence). Reverse transcribed after extraction, RNA yielded cDNA as the sequencing template. Profiled with immunoSEQ multiplex PCR; TCRdb holds only in-frame clones, not every one. Altogether 65,000 to 70,000 clones are present, roughly 61% being singletons, with the ten largest covering roughly a sixth. The investigators collected lesional scalp punch biopsies and peripheral blood from alopecia areata patients. The clonotype comes from a human donor with alopecia areata. The sequenced sample was CD8+ T cells sorted from blood, obtained at week 0. The chain links TRBV7-9 to TRBJ1-2; no firm D call. Here the CDR3 reads CASSRGTDAVYGYTF. The CDR3 region has the DNA TGTGCCAGCAGCCGGGGAACAGATGCTGTCTATGGCTACACCTTC.